Listed below are T cell receptor beta chains from one sample, sequenced in a study of graft-versus-host responses after intestinal transplantation. Sequencing was performed with immunoSEQ multiplex PCR; in TCRdb, only in-frame clones are kept and a portion is missing. In the table there are 9,500 to 12,000 clones, around 92% of which are singletons. The sample was PBMCs, taken roughly 64 days after transplant. The receptors were gathered from a human patient who received an intestinal transplant, so some T cells may come from the graft donor. Each CDR3 is given with its conserved first and last residue. A D gene is named only where the DNA matches it firmly. A clone size is listed for some rows: how often the clone was seen (once, few, many), or a class if it is expanded.

cdr3_nt | cdr3_aa | cdr3_length | j_call | clone_size | v_call | d_call
TGTGCCAGCAGCCCCGACTGGACCGGGGAGCTGTTTTTT | CASSPDWTGELFF | 13 | TRBJ2-2 | - | TRBV14 | -
TGTGCCAGCAGCCATGCACCCCTAGACAGCTCCTACAATGAGCAGTTCTTC | CASSHAPLDSSYNEQFF | 17 | TRBJ2-1 | - | TRBV4-2 | -
TGTGCCAGCTCTCTTTTCCTAGAGACCCAGTACTTC | CASSLFLETQYF | 12 | TRBJ2-5 | - | TRBV5-4 | -
TGTGCCAGCAGCGTATCTGGCCGAGCAACTAATGAAAAACTGTTTTTT | CASSVSGRATNEKLFF | 16 | TRBJ1-4 | - | TRBV9 | -
TGTGCCAGCAGGGACGGGAACACTGAAGCTTTCTTT | CASRDGNTEAFF | 12 | TRBJ1-1 | - | TRBV5-4 | -
TGCGCCAGCAGCCAAGGACAGGGTGGCACCGGGGAGCTGTTTTTT | CASSQGQGGTGELFF | 15 | TRBJ2-2 | - | TRBV4-1 | TRBD1
TGCAGCGTTGAAGGAGCAAGCGGGAGTTACGAGCAGTACTTC | CSVEGASGSYEQYF | 14 | TRBJ2-7 | - | TRBV29-1 | TRBD2
TGTGCCACCAGCAGAGAGTTGGGGGGCCTAAATGAAAAACTGTTTTTT | CATSRELGGLNEKLFF | 16 | TRBJ1-4 | - | TRBV15 | -
TGTGCCAGCAGTTACTATAGAGATACGCAGTATTTT | CASSYYRDTQYF | 12 | TRBJ2-3 | - | TRBV6-6 | -
TGTGCCAGCAGCCGAACAGGGGGCAATCAGCCCCAGCATTTT | CASSRTGGNQPQHF | 14 | TRBJ1-5 | few | TRBV7-3 | TRBD1
TGTGCCAGTAGTATAATTATCTTCAGGGGGAGGAAAACTGAAGCTTTCTTT | CASSIIIFRGRKTEAFF | 17 | TRBJ1-1 | - | TRBV19 | TRBD1
TGTGCCAGCAGCGTAGCTAAGGATGGGAGCCCCTACGAGCAGTACTTC | CASSVAKDGSPYEQYF | 16 | TRBJ2-7 | - | TRBV9 | -
TGTGCCAGCAGCTTCATCTCCTCCTACAATGAGCAGTTCTTC | CASSFISSYNEQFF | 14 | TRBJ2-1 | - | TRBV5-6 | -
TGCGCCAGCAGCTTGTTACCCCCGCGGGACTCGTACAATGAGCAGTTCTTC | CASSLLPPRDSYNEQFF | 17 | TRBJ2-1 | - | TRBV5-1 | -
TGTGCCATCAGTGAATATAGCGGGACAACCTACGAGCAGTACTTC | CAISEYSGTTYEQYF | 15 | TRBJ2-7 | - | TRBV10-3 | TRBD2
TGTGCCAGCAGTTACACCCGGGGCGCCTACAATGAGCAGTTCTTC | CASSYTRGAYNEQFF | 15 | TRBJ2-1 | - | TRBV6-5 | -
TGTGCCAGCAGCCCCACCCCGGACGCTCTCCCCGGCGAGCAGTACTTC | CASSPTPDALPGEQYF | 16 | TRBJ2-7 | once | TRBV6-6 | -
TGTGCCAGTAGAGGGGGGGGCTCCTACGAGCAGTACTTC | CASRGGGSYEQYF | 13 | TRBJ2-7 | - | TRBV19 | -
TGTGCCTGGATCTGGAGGACTAGCGGGGCCTACGAGCAGTACTTC | CAWIWRTSGAYEQYF | 15 | TRBJ2-7 | - | TRBV30 | TRBD2
TGTGCCAAGTTGGATGAACGGGGACGGGGACCTTCCTACAATGAGCAGTTCTTC | CAKLDERGRGPSYNEQFF | 18 | TRBJ2-1 | - | TRBV14 | -
TGTGCCAGCAGCGTAGAATCCAGGGGATTCGGCAATGAGCAGTTCTTC | CASSVESRGFGNEQFF | 16 | TRBJ2-1 | - | TRBV9 | -
TGTGCCAGCTCACCAGCGACTAGTGGAACAGATACGCAGTATTTT | CASSPATSGTDTQYF | 15 | TRBJ2-3 | - | TRBV18 | -